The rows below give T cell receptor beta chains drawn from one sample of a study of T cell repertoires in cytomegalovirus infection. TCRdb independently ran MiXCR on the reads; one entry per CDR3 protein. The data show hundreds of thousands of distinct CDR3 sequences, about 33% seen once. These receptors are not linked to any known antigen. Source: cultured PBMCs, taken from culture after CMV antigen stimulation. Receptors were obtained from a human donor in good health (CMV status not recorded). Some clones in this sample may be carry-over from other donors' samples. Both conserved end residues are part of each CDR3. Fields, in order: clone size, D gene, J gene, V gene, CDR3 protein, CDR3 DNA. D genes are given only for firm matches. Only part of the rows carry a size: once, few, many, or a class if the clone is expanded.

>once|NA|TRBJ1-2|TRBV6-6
CASSVRDGLNINYGYTF
TGTGCCAGCAGTGTCCGGGACGGACTTAACATAAACTATGGCTACACCTTC
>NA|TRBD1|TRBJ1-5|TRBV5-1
CASRQTGGINQPQHF
TGCGCCAGCAGGCAGACAGGGGGCATTAATCAGCCCCAGCATTTT
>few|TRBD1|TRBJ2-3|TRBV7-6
CASSPGQGRGTQYF
TGTGCCAGCAGTCCTGGACAGGGAAGGGGTACGCAGTATTTT
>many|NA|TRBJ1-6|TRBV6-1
CATRQYNSPLHF
TGTGCCACTCGACAGTATAATTCACCCCTCCACTTT
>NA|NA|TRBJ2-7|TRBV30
CAWTSSGGEQYF
TGTGCCTGGACGTCCTCCGGGGGCGAGCAGTACTTC
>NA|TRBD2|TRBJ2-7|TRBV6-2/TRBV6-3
CASNTLLAGDPYEQYF
TGTGCCAGCAATACGCTACTAGCGGGAGACCCCTACGAGCAGTACTTC
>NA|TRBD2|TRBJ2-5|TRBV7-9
CASSLGPAGGLYQETQYF
TGTGCCAGCAGCTTAGGTCCTGCGGGAGGCCTGTACCAAGAGACCCAGTACTTC
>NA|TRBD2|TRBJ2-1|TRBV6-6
CASSYGTSGGNEQFF
TGTGCCAGCAGTTACGGGACTAGCGGGGGGAATGAGCAGTTCTTC
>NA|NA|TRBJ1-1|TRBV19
CASSIVFRGNTEAFF
TGTGCCAGTAGTATAGTATTTCGGGGAAACACTGAAGCTTTCTTT
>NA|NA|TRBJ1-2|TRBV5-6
CASSPSIVYGYTF
TGTGCCAGCAGCCCGTCGATAGTTTATGGCTACACCTTC
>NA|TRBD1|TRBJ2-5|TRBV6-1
CASSGSGTVIQETQYF
TGTGCCAGCAGTGGGTCCGGGACAGTGATCCAAGAGACCCAGTACTTC
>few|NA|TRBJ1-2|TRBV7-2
CASSPTRDGYGYTF
TGTGCCAGCAGCCCCACCCGGGACGGCTATGGCTACACCTTC
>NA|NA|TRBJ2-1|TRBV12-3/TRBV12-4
CASTKRTGTEQFF
TGTGCCAGCACCAAGAGGACCGGGACAGAGCAGTTCTTC
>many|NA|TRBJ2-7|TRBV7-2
CASSSSGPTRGEQYF
TGTGCCAGCAGCTCGTCGGGCCCTACTCGGGGCGAGCAGTACTTC
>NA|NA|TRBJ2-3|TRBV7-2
CASSLWVGDTQYF
TGTGCCAGCAGTCTATGGGTGGGAGATACGCAGTATTTT
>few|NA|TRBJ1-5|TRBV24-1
CATSLPGTSNQPQHF
TGTGCCACCAGTCTACCGGGGACGAGCAATCAGCCCCAGCATTTT
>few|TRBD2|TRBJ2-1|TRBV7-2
CASSLASGRVDEQFF
TGTGCCAGCAGCTTGGCTAGCGGGAGGGTCGATGAGCAGTTCTTC
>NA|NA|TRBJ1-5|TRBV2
CASSEAHRTAKNQPQHF
TGTGCCAGCAGTGAAGCGCATAGGACAGCGAAAAATCAGCCCCAGCATTTT
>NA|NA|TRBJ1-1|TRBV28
CASSLNGADTEAFF
TGTGCCAGCAGCCTAAATGGGGCCGACACTGAAGCTTTCTTT
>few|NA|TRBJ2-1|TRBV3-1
CASSQAFGDLQFF
TGTGCCAGCAGCCAAGCATTCGGGGACCTGCAGTTCTTC
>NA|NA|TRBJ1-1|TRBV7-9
CASSWGGPLNTEAFF
TGTGCCAGCAGCTGGGGGGGGCCTTTGAACACTGAAGCTTTCTTT
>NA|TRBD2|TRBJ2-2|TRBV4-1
CASSTFPSGNTGELFF
TGCGCCAGCAGCACCTTCCCTAGCGGAAACACCGGGGAGCTGTTTTTT
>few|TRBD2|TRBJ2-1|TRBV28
CASSLFGGTTNEQFF
TGTGCCAGCAGTCTCTTTGGAGGGACTACTAATGAGCAGTTCTTC
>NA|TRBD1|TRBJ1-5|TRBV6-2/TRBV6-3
CASSHRGYQPQHF
TGTGCCAGCAGCCACAGGGGATATCAGCCCCAGCATTTT